The source of this T cell receptor (beta chain) is a study of molecular identifiers for immune sequencing clone quantification. The CDR3 has 14 amino acids. J was trimmed by 0 bases and V by 4 bases; bases with no gene match: 2. Germline CDR1 reads SGHDT; CDR2 reads YYEEEE. Details on this clonotype: This may be a read error, as it is one base from a much larger clone. Likely a read error: the CDR3 ends without its conserved phenylalanine or tryptophan.

TCRdb ran MiXCR on the PCR reads and lists one entry per CDR3 protein. The repertoire includes over 600,000 distinct CDR3 sequences, nearly 20% of them detected once, and 0.7% to 1% sits in the top ten. The TCR sequence derives from a human donor in good health. Some libraries in this study had Jurkat cell RNA spiked in. Sequenced input: naive CD8+ T cells from blood, with Jurkat cell RNA spiked in. Subset described: FACS-sorted CD8+CD4-CCR7+CD45RA+ naive T cells. The J gene is TRBJ2-7, the V gene TRBV5-6; 9 bases are shared with TRBD2. Here the CDR3 reads CASSSGRNSYEQYL. The CDR3 region has the DNA TGTGCCAGCAGCAGCGGGAGGAACTCCTACGAGCAGTACCTC.